This is a list of T cell receptor beta chains from one sample in a study of human T cells and chemical hapten exposure. From the RACE reads, TCRdb called clonotypes with MiXCR, one entry per CDR3 protein. The table includes around 380,000 distinct CDR3 sequences, nearly 5% detected once. This material consisted of whole blood, taken in connection with sensitization to the hapten diphenylcyclopropenone (DPC). The receptors were gathered from a woman between 45 and 60 years old with alopecia areata. Some clones in this sample may be carry-over from other donors' samples. Each CDR3 is given with its conserved first and last residue. D genes are given only for firm matches. Clone size, where shown, is once, few, many, or a class for clones that have expanded.

clone_size: .; v_call: TRBV7-9; d_call: .; j_call: TRBJ1-1; cdr3_aa: CASSWEPGGTEAFF; cdr3_nt: TGTGCCAGCAGCTGGGAGCCCGGCGGCACTGAAGCTTTCTTT
clone_size: many; v_call: TRBV6-6; d_call: .; j_call: TRBJ1-4; cdr3_aa: CASSSPGSPNEKLFF; cdr3_nt: TGTGCCAGCAGTTCCCCGGGGAGCCCTAATGAAAAACTGTTTTTT
clone_size: few; v_call: TRBV10-3; d_call: .; j_call: TRBJ1-1; cdr3_aa: CAIMGTSNTEAFF; cdr3_nt: TGTGCCATTATGGGGACATCGAACACTGAAGCTTTCTTT
clone_size: .; v_call: TRBV2; d_call: TRBD1; j_call: TRBJ1-3; cdr3_aa: CASSVTGAGNTIYF; cdr3_nt: TGTGCCAGCAGCGTTACAGGGGCCGGAAACACCATATATTTT
clone_size: .; v_call: TRBV11-2; d_call: TRBD1; j_call: TRBJ1-6; cdr3_aa: CASSLQGDGSPLHF; cdr3_nt: TGTGCCAGCAGCTTGCAGGGGGACGGATCACCCCTCCACTTT
clone_size: many; v_call: TRBV7-2; d_call: TRBD2; j_call: TRBJ2-3; cdr3_aa: CASSLTREAGTQYF; cdr3_nt: TGTGCCAGCAGCCTAACTCGAGAAGCGGGGACGCAGTATTTT
clone_size: many; v_call: TRBV4-3; d_call: TRBD2; j_call: TRBJ2-3; cdr3_aa: CASSQSSGTVYTQYF; cdr3_nt: TGCGCCAGCAGCCAATCAAGCGGGACCGTATATACGCAGTATTTT
clone_size: few; v_call: TRBV7-6; d_call: .; j_call: TRBJ2-7; cdr3_aa: CASSPNPSYEQYF; cdr3_nt: TGTGCCAGCAGCCCGAACCCTTCCTACGAGCAGTACTTC
clone_size: .; v_call: TRBV5-6; d_call: .; j_call: TRBJ1-1; cdr3_aa: CASSLGRNEAFF; cdr3_nt: TGTGCCAGCAGCTTGGGGCGAAATGAAGCTTTCTTT
clone_size: .; v_call: TRBV5-1; d_call: .; j_call: TRBJ2-7; cdr3_aa: CASSEVAYEQYF; cdr3_nt: TGCGCCAGCAGCGAGGTAGCCTACGAGCAGTACTTC
clone_size: few; v_call: TRBV20-1; d_call: .; j_call: TRBJ1-6; cdr3_aa: CSARDRGNNSPLHF; cdr3_nt: TGCAGTGCTAGAGATCGGGGGAATAATTCACCCCTCCACTTT
clone_size: many; v_call: TRBV29-1; d_call: .; j_call: TRBJ1-1; cdr3_aa: CSVLVIKGTEAFF; cdr3_nt: TGCAGCGTTTTGGTAATAAAGGGGACTGAAGCTTTCTTT
clone_size: many; v_call: TRBV5-1; d_call: .; j_call: TRBJ1-4; cdr3_aa: CASSGRTANGVEMLFF; cdr3_nt: TGCGCCAGCAGCGGGAGGACGGCTAATGGGGTCGAAATGCTGTTTTTT
clone_size: many; v_call: TRBV24-1; d_call: .; j_call: TRBJ2-1; cdr3_aa: CATSDSPGQHEQFF; cdr3_nt: TGTGCCACCAGTGATTCCCCCGGACAGCATGAGCAGTTCTTC
clone_size: many; v_call: TRBV7-9; d_call: .; j_call: TRBJ2-3; cdr3_aa: CASSLFEKQYF; cdr3_nt: TGTGCCAGCAGCTTATTCGAAAAGCAGTATTTT
clone_size: many; v_call: TRBV20-1; d_call: .; j_call: TRBJ1-4; cdr3_aa: CSARSPSGQGREKLFF; cdr3_nt: TGCAGTGCTAGATCCCCTTCCGGGCAGGGAAGGGAAAAACTGTTTTTT
clone_size: many; v_call: TRBV7-8; d_call: .; j_call: TRBJ1-4; cdr3_aa: CASSLRVPGRGYEKLFF; cdr3_nt: TGTGCCAGCAGCTTACGAGTTCCCGGCAGGGGATATGAAAAACTGTTTTTT
clone_size: few; v_call: TRBV5-1; d_call: .; j_call: TRBJ2-7; cdr3_aa: CASSLGAGTSSYEQYF; cdr3_nt: TGCGCCAGCAGCTTGGGGGCGGGCACGAGCTCCTACGAGCAGTACTTC
clone_size: .; v_call: TRBV4-1; d_call: .; j_call: TRBJ1-1; cdr3_aa: CASRGGKTEAFF; cdr3_nt: TGCGCCAGCAGGGGGGGAAAGACTGAAGCTTTCTTT
clone_size: many; v_call: TRBV5-8; d_call: .; j_call: TRBJ2-7; cdr3_aa: CASSGPAAREQYF; cdr3_nt: TGTGCCAGCAGCGGACCGGCTGCCCGAGAGCAGTACTTC
clone_size: few; v_call: TRBV28; d_call: .; j_call: TRBJ1-1; cdr3_aa: CASFVLPGTEAFF; cdr3_nt: TGTGCCAGCTTCGTGCTCCCAGGGACTGAAGCTTTCTTT
clone_size: many; v_call: TRBV6-1; d_call: .; j_call: TRBJ2-1; cdr3_aa: CASSPTPARSYNEQFF; cdr3_nt: TGTGCCAGCAGTCCAACGCCAGCCCGCTCCTACAATGAGCAGTTCTTC
clone_size: .; v_call: TRBV7-9; d_call: .; j_call: TRBJ2-1; cdr3_aa: CASPPSLGNEQFF; cdr3_nt: TGTGCCAGCCCACCCTCTTTAGGCAATGAGCAGTTCTTC
clone_size: .; v_call: TRBV7-2; d_call: TRBD1; j_call: TRBJ1-1; cdr3_aa: CASSLAGTGPSAFF; cdr3_nt: TGTGCCAGCAGCTTAGCCGGGACAGGGCCTTCAGCTTTCTTT
clone_size: .; v_call: TRBV12-3/TRBV12-4; d_call: .; j_call: TRBJ1-2; cdr3_aa: CASSPSPRGYGYTF; cdr3_nt: TGTGCCAGCAGCCCCTCGCCACGGGGCTATGGCTACACCTTC
clone_size: many; v_call: TRBV25-1; d_call: TRBD1; j_call: TRBJ1-2; cdr3_aa: CASSDTGGAYGYTF; cdr3_nt: TGTGCCAGCAGTGACACAGGGGGGGCCTATGGCTACACCTTC
clone_size: many; v_call: TRBV2; d_call: .; j_call: TRBJ1-2; cdr3_aa: CASSEGPGLNNYGYTF; cdr3_nt: TGTGCCAGCAGTGAGGGACCCGGGCTGAATAACTATGGCTACACCTTC
clone_size: .; v_call: TRBV12-3/TRBV12-4; d_call: .; j_call: TRBJ2-5; cdr3_aa: CASSYRDKTQYF; cdr3_nt: TGTGCCAGCAGTTATAGAGATAAGACCCAGTACTTC
clone_size: .; v_call: TRBV3-1; d_call: .; j_call: TRBJ2-7; cdr3_aa: CASAQGPFEQYF; cdr3_nt: TGTGCCAGCGCCCAGGGGCCGTTTGAGCAGTACTTC
clone_size: few; v_call: TRBV24-1; d_call: .; j_call: TRBJ2-3; cdr3_aa: CATSEASGRTDTQYF; cdr3_nt: TGTGCCACCAGTGAGGCATCGGGGCGGACAGATACGCAGTATTTT
clone_size: .; v_call: TRBV3-1; d_call: .; j_call: TRBJ1-2; cdr3_aa: CASSPGAQPAPNYGYTF; cdr3_nt: TGTGCCAGCAGCCCCGGCGCCCAACCCGCCCCTAACTATGGCTACACCTTC
clone_size: many; v_call: TRBV12-3/TRBV12-4; d_call: .; j_call: TRBJ2-4; cdr3_aa: CASSPWAGAVKAKNIQYF; cdr3_nt: TGTGCCAGCAGCCCATGGGCGGGGGCCGTAAAAGCCAAAAACATTCAGTACTTC
clone_size: many; v_call: TRBV7-8; d_call: TRBD2; j_call: TRBJ2-5; cdr3_aa: CASSPGTIQETQYF; cdr3_nt: TGTGCCAGCAGCCCCGGGACTATTCAAGAGACCCAGTACTTC
clone_size: many; v_call: TRBV4-3; d_call: .; j_call: TRBJ2-1; cdr3_aa: CASSQTSYSSYNEQFF; cdr3_nt: TGCGCCAGCAGCCAAACATCTTACAGCTCCTACAATGAGCAGTTCTTC
clone_size: few; v_call: TRBV7-2; d_call: .; j_call: TRBJ2-3; cdr3_aa: CASSDATPDTQYF; cdr3_nt: TGTGCCAGCTCGGATGCTACCCCAGATACGCAGTATTTT
clone_size: .; v_call: TRBV5-4; d_call: .; j_call: TRBJ1-1; cdr3_aa: CASSLIGDWTEAFF; cdr3_nt: TGTGCCAGCAGCTTGATAGGAGATTGGACTGAAGCTTTCTTT
clone_size: many; v_call: TRBV28; d_call: TRBD1; j_call: TRBJ1-5; cdr3_aa: CASSFLDRRNQPQHF; cdr3_nt: TGTGCCAGCAGTTTTCTGGACAGGCGCAATCAGCCCCAGCATTTT
clone_size: few; v_call: TRBV6-1; d_call: .; j_call: TRBJ2-4; cdr3_aa: CATRRSDIQYF; cdr3_nt: TGTGCCACAAGGAGATCGGACATTCAGTACTTC
clone_size: few; v_call: TRBV28; d_call: .; j_call: TRBJ1-5; cdr3_aa: CASSSPPTGALYQPQHF; cdr3_nt: TGTGCCAGCAGTTCCCCGCCGACAGGCGCCCTTTATCAGCCCCAGCATTTT
clone_size: many; v_call: TRBV12-3/TRBV12-4; d_call: TRBD1; j_call: TRBJ2-7; cdr3_aa: CASSQGDRDYEQYF; cdr3_nt: TGTGCCAGCAGTCAGGGGGACAGGGACTACGAGCAGTACTTC
clone_size: .; v_call: TRBV12-5; d_call: .; j_call: TRBJ1-1; cdr3_aa: CASGLTANTEAFF; cdr3_nt: TGTGCTAGTGGTTTGACAGCGAACACTGAAGCTTTCTTT
clone_size: many; v_call: TRBV29-1; d_call: TRBD1; j_call: TRBJ2-7; cdr3_aa: CSGGGQGTYEQYF; cdr3_nt: TGCAGCGGCGGAGGACAGGGAACCTACGAGCAGTACTTC
clone_size: many; v_call: TRBV6-5; d_call: .; j_call: TRBJ1-5; cdr3_aa: CASTPGVEKNQPQHF; cdr3_nt: TGTGCCAGCACCCCGGGGGTCGAAAAAAATCAGCCCCAGCATTTT
clone_size: many; v_call: TRBV12-3/TRBV12-4; d_call: .; j_call: TRBJ1-5; cdr3_aa: CASRRGTLSNQPQHF; cdr3_nt: TGTGCCAGCAGACGCGGGACATTGAGCAATCAGCCCCAGCATTTT
clone_size: .; v_call: TRBV4-1; d_call: TRBD2; j_call: TRBJ2-2; cdr3_aa: CASSPKTSLGTGELFF; cdr3_nt: TGCGCCAGCAGCCCGAAGACTAGCTTGGGCACCGGGGAGCTGTTTTTT
clone_size: many; v_call: TRBV11-2; d_call: TRBD1; j_call: TRBJ2-1; cdr3_aa: CASSLRGPLYNEQFF; cdr3_nt: TGTGCCAGCAGCTTAAGGGGGCCCCTATACAATGAGCAGTTCTTC
clone_size: many; v_call: TRBV20-1; d_call: .; j_call: TRBJ1-2; cdr3_aa: CSARRGGGEGYTF; cdr3_nt: TGCAGTGCTAGAAGGGGGGGCGGTGAGGGCTACACCTTC
clone_size: few; v_call: TRBV13; d_call: .; j_call: TRBJ2-3; cdr3_aa: CASSLRMSSTDTQYF; cdr3_nt: TGTGCCAGCAGCTTACGCATGTCTAGCACAGATACGCAGTATTTT
clone_size: .; v_call: TRBV3-1; d_call: .; j_call: TRBJ1-1; cdr3_aa: CASSQSTGRLNTEAFF; cdr3_nt: TGTGCCAGCAGCCAATCTACAGGGAGGCTGAACACTGAAGCTTTCTTT
clone_size: many; v_call: TRBV29-1; d_call: .; j_call: TRBJ1-1; cdr3_aa: CSVGTPQNTEAFF; cdr3_nt: TGCAGCGTTGGGACCCCACAGAACACTGAAGCTTTCTTT
clone_size: few; v_call: TRBV7-2; d_call: .; j_call: TRBJ2-4; cdr3_aa: CASSSHLEGIQYF; cdr3_nt: TGTGCCAGCAGCTCGCATCTAGAGGGCATTCAGTACTTC
clone_size: many; v_call: TRBV29-1; d_call: TRBD1; j_call: TRBJ2-1; cdr3_aa: CSVEAPDRLSYNEQFF; cdr3_nt: TGCAGCGTTGAAGCCCCGGACAGGTTGTCCTACAATGAGCAGTTCTTC
clone_size: many; v_call: TRBV29-1; d_call: .; j_call: TRBJ1-2; cdr3_aa: CSVVTESLYGYTF; cdr3_nt: TGCAGCGTTGTCACAGAATCCTTATATGGCTACACCTTC
clone_size: few; v_call: TRBV4-1; d_call: TRBD1; j_call: TRBJ1-6; cdr3_aa: CASSQRQGRGSPLHF; cdr3_nt: TGCGCCAGCAGCCAACGACAGGGGAGGGGTTCACCCCTCCACTTT